Each of the 9 T cell receptor beta chains below was sequenced from the same sample in a study of T-cell memory formation after mild COVID-19. TCRdb reprocessed the 5' RACE reads with MiXCR, giving one entry per CDR3 protein. The table shows almost 550,000 distinct CDR3 sequences, with over 20% occurring only once. Source material: PBMCs or a T cell subset sorted from them (not recorded which). These receptors were taken from an adult woman who had mild COVID-19 (a few samples of this study predate the infection). Cell type and time point are not known.

The rearrangement links TRBV7-9 to TRBJ2-5; tentatively, D is TRBD2 (6 bases). Germline-derived CDR1 and CDR2 are SEHNR and FQNEAQ (reference sequence). V was trimmed by 5 bases and J by 3 bases, leaving 19 bases between them. This CDR3 has 16 residues. In DNA form, the CDR3 reads TGTGCCAGCAGCATCAGTCCCCTAGGGGAGGAAGAGACCCAGTACTTC. This encodes CASSISPLGEEETQYF.

This sequence joins TRBV6-5 and TRBJ1-1, with D unresolved. This CDR3 has 14 amino acids. CDR1 is MNHEY, CDR2 SVGAGI, per germline. The ends were cut back, 0 bases at V and 1 base at J, with 6 bases in the middle. CDR3 bases: TGTGCCAGCAGTTACTCAGGGTGGAACACTGAAGCTTTCTTT. This gives the protein CASSYSGWNTEAFF.

The V and J genes are TRBV5-1 and TRBJ1-2, with a weak D call TRBD1 (5 bases). The CDR3 has 14 amino acids. Germline lookup yields CDR1 SGHRS and CDR2 YFSETQ. Between the trimmed V and J ends, which lost 2 bases and 4 bases, there was a span of 12 bases. CDR3 in amino acids: CASSLDSYSYGYTF. The CDR3 region has the DNA TGCGCCAGCAGCTTAGACAGCTACTCCTATGGCTACACCTTC.

This chain joins TRBV7-2 and TRBJ2-3; D unclear. V was trimmed by 4 bases and J by 7 bases, leaving 12 bases between them. Germline CDR1 reads SGHTA; CDR2 reads FQGNSA. The CDR3 length is 13 residues. DNA of the CDR3: TGTGCCAGCAGCTACGGACCGTCGAATACGCAGTATTTT. Protein: CASSYGPSNTQYF. The full variable domain, with the rest looked up from reference TRBV7-2 and TRBJ2-3, is GAGVSQSPSNKVTEKGKDVELRCDPISGHTALYWYRQSLGQGLEFLIYFQGNSAPDKSGLPSDRFSAERTGGSVSTLTIQRTQQEDSAVYLCASSYGPSNTQYFGPGTRLTVL.

This clonotype was counted only a few times. This rearrangement joins TRBV28 to TRBJ2-1; D is perhaps TRBD2 (7 bases). V was cut by 6 bases and J by 5 bases, with 20 bases left in between. The germline gives CDR1 MDHEN, CDR2 SYDVKM. CDR3 length: 16 amino acids. CDR3 sequence: CASSHSTRGANNEQFF. The CDR3 DNA sequence: TGTGCCAGCAGCCATTCGACTCGGGGGGCAAACAATGAGCAGTTCTTC.

This clonotype was recorded many times. V is TRBV5-1 and J is TRBJ1-2, with D hard to call. The CDR3 is made up of 14 amino acids. Germline lookup yields CDR1 SGHRS and CDR2 YFSETQ. V dropped 0 bases and J dropped 0 bases, with 6 bases sitting between them. CDR3 in amino acids: CASSLDSSNYGYTF. CDR3 sequence (DNA): TGCGCCAGCAGCTTGGACAGTTCTAACTATGGCTACACCTTC.

The chain has TRBV9 and TRBJ1-1; D possibly corresponds to TRBD1 (6 bases). This CDR3 spans 14 amino acids. CDR1 and CDR2 (germline): SGDLS, YYNGEE. V lost 2 bases and J lost 5, with 13 bases in between. The CDR3 sequence: CASSVTTGRTEAFF. The CDR3 DNA reads as TGTGCCAGCAGCGTCACCACAGGGCGAACTGAAGCTTTCTTT.

This clonotype was observed a few times. J is TRBJ1-1 and V is TRBV5-1, with 10 positions matching TRBD1. With 0 bases clipped from V and 12 bases from J, the junction kept 8 bases outside the gene matches. CDR3 length: 14 amino acids. Germline lookup yields CDR1 SGHRS and CDR2 YFSETQ. The CDR3 nucleotides read TGCGCCAGCAGCTTGGAAGGGACAGGGGTTGTTCCTTTCTTT. Protein: CASSLEGTGVVPFF. The full variable domain, in which reference TRBV5-1 and TRBJ1-1 provide the parts outside the CDR3, is KAGVTQTPRYLIKTRGQQVTLSCSPISGHRSVSWYQQTPGQGLQFLFEYFSETQRNKGNFPGRFSGRQFSNSRSEMNVSTLELGDSALYLCASSLEGTGVVPFFGQGTRLTVV.

The rearrangement uses TRBV13 and TRBJ2-5, with 13 bases matching TRBD2. The CDR3 runs to 16 residues. The trim removed 4 bases at V and 4 bases at J, leaving 6 bases unmatched. Germline values: CDR1 PRHDT, CDR2 FYEKMQ (reference sequence). CDR3 protein: CASSYRTSGRAETQYF. The CDR3 DNA reads TGTGCCAGCAGCTACCGGACTAGCGGGAGAGCAGAGACCCAGTACTTC.